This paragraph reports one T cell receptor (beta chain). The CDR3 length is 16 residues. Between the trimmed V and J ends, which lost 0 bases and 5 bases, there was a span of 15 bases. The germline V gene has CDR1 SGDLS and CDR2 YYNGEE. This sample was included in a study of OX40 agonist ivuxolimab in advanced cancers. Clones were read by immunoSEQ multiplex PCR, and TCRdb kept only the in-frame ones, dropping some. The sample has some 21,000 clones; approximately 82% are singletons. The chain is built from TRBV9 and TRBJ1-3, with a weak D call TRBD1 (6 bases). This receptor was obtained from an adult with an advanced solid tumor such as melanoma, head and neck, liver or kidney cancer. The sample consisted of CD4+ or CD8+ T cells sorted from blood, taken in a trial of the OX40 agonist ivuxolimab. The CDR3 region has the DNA TGTGCCAGCAGCGTAGACGGGACAAGCACTCGAAACACCATATATTTT. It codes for CASSVDGTSTRNTIYF.